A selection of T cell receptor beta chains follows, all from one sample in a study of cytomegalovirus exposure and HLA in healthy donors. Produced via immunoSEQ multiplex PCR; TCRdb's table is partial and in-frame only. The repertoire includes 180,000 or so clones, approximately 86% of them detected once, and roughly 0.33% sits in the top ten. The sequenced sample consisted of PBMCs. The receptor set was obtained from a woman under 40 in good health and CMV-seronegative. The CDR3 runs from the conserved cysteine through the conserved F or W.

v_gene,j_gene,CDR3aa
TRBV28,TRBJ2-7,CASSSQGSYEQYF
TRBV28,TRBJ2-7,CASTVRTSGSYEQYF
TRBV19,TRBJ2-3,CASQTTGLGTDTQYF
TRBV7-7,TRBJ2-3,CASSLGLRDTQYF
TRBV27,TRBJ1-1,CASSTRTGRPEAFF
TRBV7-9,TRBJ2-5,CASSPGVLFQETQYF
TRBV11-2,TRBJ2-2,CASSRGRSGELFF
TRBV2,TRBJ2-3,CASRKRFLTRDYRTDTQYF
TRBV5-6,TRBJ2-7,CASTGTSGPTFSYEQYF
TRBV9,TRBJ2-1,CASSDSSGRALGEQFF
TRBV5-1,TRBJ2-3,CASSEGLAGAGTDTQYF
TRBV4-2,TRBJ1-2,CASSQDPSAGGNGGYTF
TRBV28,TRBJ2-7,CASSFPEYEQYF
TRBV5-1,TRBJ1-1,CASSLGGGETEAFF
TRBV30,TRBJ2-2,CAWSVKAGGPQLFF
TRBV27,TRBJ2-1,CASSFSLSGNEQFF
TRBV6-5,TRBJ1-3,CASQTGPRWGNTIYF
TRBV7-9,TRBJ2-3,CASSLVPRLAPSRGTQYF
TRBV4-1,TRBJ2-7,CASSQLGQGSYEQYF
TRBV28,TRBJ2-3,CASTSGGRGLTDTQYF
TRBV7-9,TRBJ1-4,CSSSLGLGAGNEKLFF
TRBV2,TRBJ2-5,CASTQQETQYF
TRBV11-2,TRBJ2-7,CASSLGTGPHEQYF
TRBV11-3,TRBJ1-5,CASSSRYRRGNQPQHF
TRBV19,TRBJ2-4,CASSNQGAKNIQYF
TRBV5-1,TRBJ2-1,CASSPGLAGRGNEQFF
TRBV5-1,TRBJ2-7,CASSGGLAGTYPTKQYF
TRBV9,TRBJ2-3,CASSVAGGGAQTDTQYF
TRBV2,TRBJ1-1,CASSRQENTEAFF
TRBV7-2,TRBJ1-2,CASSPQTGSHGYTF
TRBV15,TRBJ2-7,CATSNRGWTYEQYF
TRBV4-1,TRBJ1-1,CASSQPSGGWGTEAFF
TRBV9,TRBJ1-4,CASSVAGGATNEKLFF
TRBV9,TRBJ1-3,CASSPRTGTTGNTIYF
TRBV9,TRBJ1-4,CASSVGQGDEKLFF
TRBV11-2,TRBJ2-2,CASSLVGTSASNTGELFF
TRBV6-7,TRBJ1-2,CASSPGTSGYTF
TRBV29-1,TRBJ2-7,CSVEQTNSEQYF
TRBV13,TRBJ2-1,CASSLGSRPSGGAGEQFF
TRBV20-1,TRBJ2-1,CSARDYPEQFF
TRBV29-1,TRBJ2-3,CSAARILTDTQYF
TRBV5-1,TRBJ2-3,CASSFGTRHTDTQYF
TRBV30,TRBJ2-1,CAWAGYNEQFF
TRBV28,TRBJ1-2,CASSLYWGGRGYTF
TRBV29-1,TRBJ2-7,CSVGLAGGTYEQYF
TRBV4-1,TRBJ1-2,CASSQDGRGTSDGYTF